The 25 T cell receptor beta chains given below trace back to one sample, sequenced in a study of blood T cells in healthy people across ages. PCR was performed a second time for roughly 7 to 11 cycles using a sample-barcoded 5' primer and a J-beta primer mix. Via MiXCR, TCRdb re-called the 5' RACE reads, giving one row per CDR3 protein. The repertoire holds about 750,000 distinct CDR3 sequences, with roughly 50% as singletons. The sequenced material came from blood. The receptors originated from a man of 80 years or more in good health.

J is TRBJ1-5 and V is TRBV20-1; 10 bases agree with TRBD1. The junction had 6 bases not matched to a gene; V was cut back by 1 base and J by 9 bases. The CDR3 consists of 14 residues. Germline CDR1 is DFQATT and CDR2 is SNEGSKA (reference sequence). The CDR3 here is CSARGRDRGSPQHF. The CDR3 DNA reads as TGCAGTGCTAGAGGCAGGGACAGGGGTTCGCCCCAGCATTTT.

V and J are TRBV12-3 or TRBV12-4 and TRBJ2-7; TRBD2 matches at 12 bases. The junction had 7 bases not matched to a gene; V was cut back by 6 bases and J by 1 base. This CDR3 is 16 amino acids long. CDR3 in amino acids: CASSPRTSGESYEQYF. For the CDR3, the DNA is TGTGCCAGCAGCCCCAGGACTAGCGGGGAGTCCTACGAGCAGTACTTC.

The rearrangement uses TRBV30 and TRBJ2-1; no firm D call. The V gene lost 5 bases and the J gene lost 7 bases, with 12 bases spanning the gap. This CDR3 region has 12 residues. The germline gives CDR1 GTSNPN, CDR2 SVGIG (reference sequence). In nucleotides, the CDR3 is TGTGCCTGGGACGGCGGTCAAAATGAGCAGTTCTTC. Its translation is CAWDGGQNEQFF.

On this clonotype: Its ends do not fully match the called genes, so a read error is possible. This chain links TRBV7-7 with TRBJ1-1; 10 positions agree with TRBD1. Germline V gene data show CDR1 as SSHAT and CDR2 as FNYEAQ (reference sequence). The CDR3 sequence is 13 residues long. CDR3 nucleotides: TGTGCCAGTAGCTCCCGGACAGGGGGGGCAGCTTTCTTT. Translating it yields CASSSRTGGAAFF.

This sequence joins TRBV6-2 or TRBV6-3 and TRBJ2-7, with 9 bases aligning to TRBD2. Germline V gives CDR1 MNHEY, CDR2 SVGEGT. The CDR3 is 15 amino acids. The junction had 5 bases not matched to a gene; V was cut back by 2 bases and J by 3 bases. CDR3 sequence: CASSYGLAGLYEQYF. CDR3 in DNA: TGTGCCAGCAGTTACGGGCTAGCGGGACTCTACGAGCAGTACTTC.

The rearrangement joins TRBV5-6 to TRBJ2-2, with 7 bases identical to TRBD1. Germline assignment: CDR1 SGHDT and CDR2 YYEEEE. Trimming removed 1 base from V and 3 bases from J; junction bases left unmatched: 6. The CDR3 is 16 amino acids. CDR3 sequence (DNA): TGTGCCAGCAGCTTGCCTAGACAGGGTTACACCGGGGAGCTGTTTTTT. Its protein is CASSLPRQGYTGELFF.

J is TRBJ1-1 and V is TRBV3-1; D unclear. This CDR3 spans 17 amino acids. Deletions cut 4 bases from V and 0 bases from J, with 18 bases between. CDR1 is LGHDT and CDR2 is YNNKEL in the germline V gene (reference sequence). CDR3 in DNA: TGTGCCAGCAGCCCCAGTAATCCGGGCACTTTGAACACTGAAGCTTTCTTT. It codes for CASSPSNPGTLNTEAFF.

This clonotype was counted between two and nine times. CDR3 residues: CSVDGTGDEQFF. Here the CDR3 DNA reads TGCAGCGTTGACGGGACGGGGGACGAGCAGTTCTTC. This chain joins TRBV29-1 and TRBJ2-1, with a possible D match to TRBD2 (6 bases). Germline V lookup: CDR1 SQVTM, CDR2 ANQGSEA. The length of the CDR3 is 12 residues. The ends were cut back, 3 bases at V and 10 bases at J, with 13 bases in the middle.

This clonotype was detected only a few times. The rearrangement links TRBV12-3 or TRBV12-4 to TRBJ2-7; possibly TRBD2 for D (6 bases). The CDR3 runs to 14 residues. Deletions cut 8 bases from V and 2 bases from J, with 16 bases between. CDR3 sequence: CASPGAAGPYEQYF. DNA for the CDR3: TGTGCCAGCCCTGGGGCGGCGGGACCCTACGAGCAGTACTTC.

This sequence joins TRBV9 and TRBJ2-3, with 7 positions matching TRBD2. The V and J ends lost 2 bases and 3 bases, in that order; junction bases with no gene match: 6. The CDR3 length is 15 residues. CDR1 is SGDLS and CDR2 is YYNGEE in the germline V gene. The CDR3 nucleotides are TGTGCCAGCAGCGTTCGGGGGGTCCGAACAGATACGCAGTATTTT. It encodes CASSVRGVRTDTQYF.

This chain connects TRBV28 to TRBJ2-1; D may correspond to TRBD1 or TRBD2 (5 bases each). From germline, CDR1 is MDHEN and CDR2 SYDVKM. Trimming removed 2 bases at V and 5 bases at J, with 16 bases between. The CDR3 spans 16 residues. DNA of the CDR3: TGTGCCAGCAGTTTAGGGGACGGGTGGCGCAACAATGAGCAGTTCTTC. Residues: CASSLGDGWRNNEQFF.

This chain joins TRBV6-1 and TRBJ2-4; 10 nucleotides agree with TRBD2. V was clipped by 8 bases and J by 7 bases; unmatched bases: 8. The CDR3 is 14 amino acids. Per the germline V gene, CDR1 is MNHNS and CDR2 is SASEGT. CDR3 nucleotides: TGTGCCAGCTCTCGGCTAGCGGGAGTGAACATTCAGTACTTC. This codes for CASSRLAGVNIQYF.

The chain couples TRBV9 to TRBJ2-3; D unclear. The V and J ends lost 0 bases and 2 bases respectively, with 7 bases between them. CDR1 and CDR2 from the germline V gene are SGDLS and YYNGEE. This CDR3 is 14 amino acids long. CDR3 loop: CASSVDALTDTQYF. Here the CDR3 DNA reads TGTGCCAGCAGCGTAGATGCTCTCACAGATACGCAGTATTTT.

The J gene is TRBJ2-1, the V gene TRBV7-2, with 14 bases identical to TRBD2. The CDR3 is made up of 15 amino acids. The V gene's germline CDR1 is SGHTA and CDR2 FQGNSA. J gave up 13 bases and V 6 bases, and 11 bases lay outside the gene matches. DNA of the CDR3: TGTGCCAGCAGGATGGGGGGGACTAGCGGGGGTCTACAGTTCTTC. It yields the protein CASRMGGTSGGLQFF.

The count of this clonotype is one. Germline is not matched at one junction end, which may reflect a read error. The chain recombines TRBV4-2 with TRBJ2-1; 9 nucleotides line up with TRBD2. The CDR3 loop spans 18 amino acids. The germline CDR1 and CDR2 sequences are LGHNA and YNFKEQ. The DNA of the CDR3 is TGTGCCAGTAGCCAAGATTCTACAGCGGGAGGCCCCCCCAATGAGCAGTTCTTC. Amino acids: CASSQDSTAGGPPNEQFF.

This chain joins TRBV5-5 and TRBJ2-1; 10 nucleotides line up with TRBD1. CDR3 size: 16 residues. After removal of 5 bases from V and 10 bases from J, the junction contained 15 bases not matched to a gene. In germline, CDR1 is SGHKS, CDR2 YYEKEE (reference sequence). The CDR3 loop reads CASRYSGQGPLSEQFF. Here the CDR3 DNA reads TGTGCCAGCAGGTACTCGGGACAGGGGCCCCTAAGCGAGCAGTTCTTC.

The chain uses TRBV2 and TRBJ1-1, with a possible D match to TRBD1 (6 bases). Germline CDR1 SNHLY, CDR2 FYNNEI. The CDR3 is made up of 13 amino acids. CDR3 region: CAGGAGMDTEAFF. The CDR3 bases are TGTGCAGGGGGGGCAGGGATGGACACTGAAGCTTTCTTT.

The chain has TRBV14 and TRBJ1-2; D gene ambiguous. The V gene lost 0 bases and the J gene lost 3 bases, with 11 bases spanning the gap. Germline assignment: CDR1 SGHDN and CDR2 FVKESK. The CDR3 has 15 residues. CDR3 loop: CASSQDFLDHYGYTF. The CDR3, as DNA: TGTGCCAGCAGCCAAGATTTCCTTGACCACTATGGCTACACCTTC.

This clonotype was found many times. V and J are TRBV5-6 and TRBJ2-7, with 12 bases fitting TRBD1. This CDR3 has 15 amino acids. The germline V gene encodes CDR1 SGHDT and CDR2 YYEEEE. The V segment lost 5 bases and the J segment 1 base; nucleotides outside the gene matches: 4. Here the CDR3 reads CASSRGQGASYEQYF. The CDR3 DNA reads TGTGCCAGCAGTCGGGGACAGGGGGCTTCCTACGAGCAGTACTTC.

V usage is TRBV28 and J usage is TRBJ2-1; 15 nucleotides align to TRBD2. Germline V CDR1 and CDR2: MDHEN, SYDVKM. There are 15 residues in the CDR3. J gave up 8 bases and V 6 bases, and 5 bases lay outside the gene matches. The CDR3 nucleotides are TGTGCCAGCAGCGGGACTAGCGGGAGGACGGATGAGCAGTTCTTC. Translating it yields CASSGTSGRTDEQFF.

In the case of this clonotype: Likely a read error: the CDR3 ends without its conserved phenylalanine or tryptophan. This chain links TRBV6-2 or TRBV6-3 with TRBJ2-1; D is uncertain. Gene TRBJ2-7 matches the end of the DNA better, so the J call may be wrong. The germline V gene encodes CDR1 MNHEY and CDR2 SVGEGT. CDR3 length equals 11 residues. The CDR3 DNA reads TGTGCCAGCGGTTGGCTTCGCGAGCAGTACTTG. Translating gives CASGWLREQYL.

CDR3: CASSPDSGSSYNEQFF. The CDR3 DNA sequence: TGTGCCAGCAGTCCAGATAGCGGGAGCTCCTACAATGAGCAGTTCTTC. The rearrangement links TRBV28 to TRBJ2-1, with 9 bases identical to TRBD2. This CDR3 has 16 residues. V lost 5 bases and J lost 0; bases outside the gene matches: 5. Germline V gene data show CDR1 as MDHEN and CDR2 as SYDVKM.

This clonotype was seen a handful of times. As DNA, the CDR3 is TGTGCCAGCAGCGCTAGACTGACCCCTGGGGGCAATGAGCAGTTCTTC. Encoded protein: CASSARLTPGGNEQFF. The chain recombines TRBV9 with TRBJ2-1; possibly TRBD1 or TRBD2 for D (5 bases each). The germline CDR1 and CDR2 sequences are SGDLS and YYNGEE. V was cut by 3 bases and J by 6 bases, with 19 bases left in between. The CDR3 contains 16 residues.

The chain combines TRBV2 with TRBJ2-6; no reliable D call. V was trimmed by 2 bases and J by 0 bases, leaving 8 bases between them. CDR1 SNHLY and CDR2 FYNNEI come from the germline V gene. The CDR3 contains 16 residues. As DNA, the CDR3 is TGTGCCAGCAGTGAACCGCGGAGCTCTGGGGCCAACGTCCTGACTTTC. It is translated as CASSEPRSSGANVLTF.

The chain couples TRBV3-1 to TRBJ2-5, with 8 bases identical to TRBD2. The CDR3 length is 16 residues. Germline CDR1 and CDR2: LGHDT and YNNKEL (reference sequence). V lost 2 bases to trimming and J lost 11 bases; unmatched junction nucleotides: 16. The CDR3 sequence: CASSQSRTAGVREQYF. Written as DNA, the CDR3 is TGTGCCAGCAGCCAATCGAGAACAGCGGGAGTTAGAGAGCAGTACTTC.